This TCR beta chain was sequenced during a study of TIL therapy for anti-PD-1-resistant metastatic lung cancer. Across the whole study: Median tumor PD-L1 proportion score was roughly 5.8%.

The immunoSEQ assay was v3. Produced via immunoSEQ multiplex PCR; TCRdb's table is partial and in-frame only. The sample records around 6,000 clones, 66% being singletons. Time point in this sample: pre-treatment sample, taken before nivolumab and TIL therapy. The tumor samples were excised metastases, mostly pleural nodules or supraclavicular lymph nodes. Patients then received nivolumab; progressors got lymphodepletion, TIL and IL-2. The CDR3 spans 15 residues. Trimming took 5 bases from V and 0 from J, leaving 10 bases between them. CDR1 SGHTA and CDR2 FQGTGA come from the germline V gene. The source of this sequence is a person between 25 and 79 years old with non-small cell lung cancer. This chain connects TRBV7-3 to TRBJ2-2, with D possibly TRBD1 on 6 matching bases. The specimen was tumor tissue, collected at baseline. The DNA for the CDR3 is TGTGCCAGCAGCCGGGGACAACCGAACACCGGGGAGCTGTTTTTT. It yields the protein CASSRGQPNTGELFF.